This is a list of T cell receptor beta chains from one sample in a study of PD-1 blockade in classical Hodgkin lymphoma. The protocol was immunoSEQ multiplex PCR, while the TCRdb copy is restricted to in-frame clones and leaves out a portion. The data contain 20,000 to 30,000 clones, about 89% of them singletons. Source material: CD4+ T cells from blood. The receptors stem from a human donor with classical Hodgkin lymphoma. CDR3s include the opening cysteine and the closing phenylalanine or tryptophan. The D gene is left open where the match is weak. Clone size appears in some rows only: once, few, many, or a class for an expanded clone.

DNA: TGTGCCAGCAGTGATCCCGCGTTTTGGAACGAGCAGTACTTC
CDR3: CASSDPAFWNEQYF
V: TRBV6-1
D: NA
size: NA
J: TRBJ2-7

DNA: TGTGCCAGCAGTTTATGGGACGGGGGGGCACTCTACGAGCAGTACTTC
CDR3: CASSLWDGGALYEQYF
V: TRBV28
D: TRBD2
size: NA
J: TRBJ2-7

DNA: TGTGCCAGCAGCTTAACGGGATATCAGCCCCAGCATTTT
CDR3: CASSLTGYQPQHF
V: TRBV7-2
D: NA
size: NA
J: TRBJ1-5

DNA: TGTGCCAGCAGTTTATACAGCCCAACCGGGGAGCTGTTTTTT
CDR3: CASSLYSPTGELFF
V: TRBV28
D: NA
size: NA
J: TRBJ2-2

DNA: TGCGCCAGCAGCTTCAGCGGGGGGGCCTACAATGAGCAGTTCTTC
CDR3: CASSFSGGAYNEQFF
V: TRBV5-1
D: TRBD2
size: NA
J: TRBJ2-1

DNA: TGTGCCAGCAGGCGGACTAGCGGGGGGGAGCTGTTTTTT
CDR3: CASRRTSGGELFF
V: TRBV6-5
D: TRBD2
size: NA
J: TRBJ2-2

DNA: TGTGCCAGCAGCGTAGAAGGAGACACTGAAGCTTTCTTT
CDR3: CASSVEGDTEAFF
V: TRBV9
D: NA
size: NA
J: TRBJ1-1

DNA: TGTGCCAGCAGCTTCGGCAGGGCGAACACTGAAGCTTTCTTT
CDR3: CASSFGRANTEAFF
V: TRBV7-2
D: NA
size: once
J: TRBJ1-1

DNA: TGTGCCAGCAGCTCGAGAGCCCGTTGGGAGACCACAGATACGCAGTATTTT
CDR3: CASSSRARWETTDTQYF
V: TRBV11-2
D: NA
size: NA
J: TRBJ2-3

DNA: TGCAGCGTCCTACCCCCCGGGGCCTACGAGCAGTACTTC
CDR3: CSVLPPGAYEQYF
V: TRBV29-1
D: NA
size: NA
J: TRBJ2-7

DNA: TGTGCCAGTAAGGCGACTAGCGGGGGGGCCCCCGATACGCAGTATTTT
CDR3: CASKATSGGAPDTQYF
V: TRBV19
D: TRBD2
size: NA
J: TRBJ2-3

DNA: TGTGCCAGCAGTGACTCGGGGGTCGGCTACACCTTC
CDR3: CASSDSGVGYTF
V: TRBV6-4
D: NA
size: NA
J: TRBJ1-2

DNA: TGCAGCGTTGGCACAGGGGGAGGCACTGAAGCTTTCTTT
CDR3: CSVGTGGGTEAFF
V: TRBV29-1
D: TRBD1
size: NA
J: TRBJ1-1

DNA: TGTGCCAGCAGATCCCGGGGAGGCACAGATACGCAGTATTTT
CDR3: CASRSRGGTDTQYF
V: TRBV6-1
D: NA
size: NA
J: TRBJ2-3

DNA: TGTGCCAGCAGCGGCTACACGCAAGAAGGTGAAAAACTGTTTTTT
CDR3: CASSGYTQEGEKLFF
V: TRBV9
D: NA
size: NA
J: TRBJ1-4

DNA: TGTGCCATCAGCGGGGGCTTCCGTTTTAAGTTCTTC
CDR3: CAISGGFRFKFF
V: TRBV10-3
D: NA
size: NA
J: TRBJ2-1

DNA: TGCGCCAGCAGCTTAAATTTAGGAGAGGATGGCTACACCTTC
CDR3: CASSLNLGEDGYTF
V: TRBV5-1
D: NA
size: NA
J: TRBJ1-2

DNA: TGTGCCATCACCCGGGACAGGAGCTCCTACGAGCAGTACTTC
CDR3: CAITRDRSSYEQYF
V: TRBV10-3
D: TRBD1
size: NA
J: TRBJ2-7

DNA: TGTGCCAGCCACCGGGACCGGGGGGGAGAGCAGTACTTC
CDR3: CASHRDRGGEQYF
V: TRBV28
D: TRBD2
size: NA
J: TRBJ2-7

DNA: TGCGCCAGCAGGGGGTTGGGGTATCAGCCCCAGCATTTT
CDR3: CASRGLGYQPQHF
V: TRBV10-2
D: NA
size: few
J: TRBJ1-5

DNA: TGTGCCAGCAGCTTGGACAGGGTCGCGCACGGCGGTAATTCACCCCTCCACTTT
CDR3: CASSLDRVAHGGNSPLHF
V: TRBV5-5
D: NA
size: NA
J: TRBJ1-6

DNA: TGTGCCAGCAGCCAAAAACAACAGGGGTTCGGCCCAGAGACCCAGTACTTC
CDR3: CASSQKQQGFGPETQYF
V: TRBV7-9
D: TRBD1
size: NA
J: TRBJ2-5

DNA: TGTGCCAGCAGACCTAGCGGGGGGCAAAACACCGGGGAGCTGTTTTTT
CDR3: CASRPSGGQNTGELFF
V: TRBV7-9
D: TRBD2
size: NA
J: TRBJ2-2

DNA: TGCAGCGTTGAAAAGGGATCTAGCTCCTACGAGCAGTACTTC
CDR3: CSVEKGSSSYEQYF
V: TRBV29-1
D: NA
size: NA
J: TRBJ2-7

DNA: TGCGCCAGCAGCTCGGCCCTAGCGGGGGGCCCGAATGAGCAGTTCTTC
CDR3: CASSSALAGGPNEQFF
V: TRBV5-1
D: TRBD2
size: NA
J: TRBJ2-1

DNA: TGTGCCAGCACCTACGGACAGGGAGGCGGCTACACCTTC
CDR3: CASTYGQGGGYTF
V: TRBV6-1
D: TRBD1
size: NA
J: TRBJ1-2

DNA: TGTGCCAGCAGCTTTGGCGGGGGCAACGCTTACACCGGGGAGCTGTTTTTT
CDR3: CASSFGGGNAYTGELFF
V: TRBV7-2
D: NA
size: once
J: TRBJ2-2

DNA: TGTGCCAGCAGTTCGACAGGGGGCCTCAATCAGCCCCAGCATTTT
CDR3: CASSSTGGLNQPQHF
V: TRBV6-5
D: TRBD1
size: NA
J: TRBJ1-5

DNA: TGTGCCAGCAGCCCGCTAGCGGGGGCCACAGATACGCAGTATTTT
CDR3: CASSPLAGATDTQYF
V: TRBV7-9
D: TRBD2
size: NA
J: TRBJ2-3

DNA: TGTGCCAGCAGCGCCCTCCCGGGGGCGGGGGAGACCCAGTACTTC
CDR3: CASSALPGAGETQYF
V: TRBV7-8
D: NA
size: NA
J: TRBJ2-5

DNA: TGTGCCAGCAGCTTCAAGCGGGACTCCTACAATGAGCAGTTCTTC
CDR3: CASSFKRDSYNEQFF
V: TRBV7-8
D: TRBD2
size: NA
J: TRBJ2-1

DNA: TGTGCCAGCAGCTTACAGGACAGGGTTAGCAATCAGCCCCAGCATTTT
CDR3: CASSLQDRVSNQPQHF
V: TRBV7-2
D: TRBD1
size: few
J: TRBJ1-5

DNA: TGTGCCAGCAGTTACTCGTCGGGGACACCCTACGAGCAGTACTTC
CDR3: CASSYSSGTPYEQYF
V: TRBV6-5
D: NA
size: NA
J: TRBJ2-7

DNA: TGTGCCAGCAGCTTAGTGAGGGGGTGGCAAGAGACCCAGTACTTC
CDR3: CASSLVRGWQETQYF
V: TRBV7-9
D: NA
size: NA
J: TRBJ2-5

DNA: TGTGCCATCAGTGAGTCCGATCAGCCCCAGCATTTT
CDR3: CAISESDQPQHF
V: TRBV10-3
D: NA
size: NA
J: TRBJ1-5

DNA: TGTGCCAGTAGTGACCCCCGAAGGGAAGTTAACTATGGCTACACCTTC
CDR3: CASSDPRREVNYGYTF
V: TRBV19
D: NA
size: NA
J: TRBJ1-2

DNA: TGTGCCAGCAACTCATCCCCGGGACAGGGTAGGGAAAAACTGTTTTTT
CDR3: CASNSSPGQGREKLFF
V: TRBV6-6
D: TRBD1
size: NA
J: TRBJ1-4